A single sample is the source of the 8 T cell receptor beta chains below, sequenced in a study of cytomegalovirus exposure and HLA in healthy donors. PCR amplification relied on 60 Vbeta primers (plus 13 Jbeta primers). Produced via immunoSEQ multiplex PCR; TCRdb's table is partial and in-frame only. The table records around 120,000 clones, more than 65% of them present only once. The sequenced sample was PBMCs. These receptors came from a human donor in good health.

The rearrangement joins TRBV6-4 to TRBJ2-7; 7 bases map to TRBD2. With 3 bases clipped from V and 4 bases from J, the junction kept 9 bases outside the gene matches. The CDR3 is made up of 15 amino acids. Germline values: CDR1 MRHNA, CDR2 SNTAGT. The CDR3 here is CASSERAGAGYEQYF. CDR3 sequence (DNA): TGTGCCAGCAGTGAAAGGGCGGGAGCTGGATACGAGCAGTACTTC.

The rearrangement joins TRBV7-9 to TRBJ2-5; 15 bases map to TRBD2. The J call could be wrong; TRBJ2-7 is a better fit for the DNA end. The CDR3 is 18 residues long. Germline V gene lookup returns CDR1 SEHNR and CDR2 FQNEAQ (reference sequence). The CDR3: CASSLAGTSGRTAYEQYF. CDR3 nucleotides: TGTGCCAGCAGCTTAGCGGGGACTAGCGGGAGGACCGCCTACGAGCAGTACTTC.

The chain recombines TRBV18 with TRBJ2-1; 14 nucleotides align to TRBD2. The CDR3 runs 17 residues. Germline CDR1 KGHSH, CDR2 LQKENI. The ends lost 4 bases at V and 9 bases at J; junction bases unmatched: 11. CDR3 nucleotide sequence: TGTGCCAGCTCACTTACACCGGGACTAGCGGGAGTTCCTGAGCAGTTCTTC. Encoded protein: CASSLTPGLAGVPEQFF.

The chain's CDR3 is CAWKIQGASGYTF. As DNA, the CDR3 is TGTGCCTGGAAAATACAGGGGGCGTCCGGCTACACCTTC. The chain uses TRBV30 and TRBJ1-2; TRBD1 agrees at 9 bases. The CDR3 consists of 13 residues. V was clipped by 4 bases and J by 8 bases; unmatched bases: 8. Per the germline V gene, CDR1 is GTSNPN and CDR2 is SVGIG (reference sequence).

In its sample, this clone was seen a few times. The V call is TRBV4-1, the J call TRBJ1-5; TRBD1 agrees at 9 bases. Germline CDR1 reads MGHRA; CDR2 reads YSYEKL. V lost 1 base to trimming and J lost 2 bases; unmatched junction nucleotides: 9. The CDR3 extends over 18 amino acids. The CDR3 loop is CASSQVQQGARGNQPQHF. CDR3 nucleotides: TGCGCCAGCAGCCAAGTCCAACAGGGGGCTAGGGGCAATCAGCCCCAGCATTTT.

The chain links TRBV5-5 to TRBJ1-5; D remains unclear. The CDR3 has 15 residues. V shed 2 bases and J shed 0 bases, with 9 bases lying between them. Germline CDR1 SGHKS, CDR2 YYEKEE (reference sequence). CDR3: CASSLGDYSNQPQHF. CDR3 bases: TGTGCCAGCAGCTTAGGAGATTATAGCAATCAGCCCCAGCATTTT.

The V call is TRBV30, the J call TRBJ2-6; D gene ambiguous. Deletions cut 4 bases from V and 0 bases from J, with 10 bases between. This CDR3 comprises 15 residues. CDR1 and CDR2 (germline): GTSNPN, SVGIG (reference sequence). The CDR3 sequence: CAWTVKSSGANVLTF. CDR3 coding DNA: TGTGCCTGGACGGTAAAAAGCTCTGGGGCCAACGTCCTGACTTTC.

This clone was picked up one time. The chain has TRBV2 and TRBJ1-4, with D maybe TRBD1 (5 bases). The ends were cut back, 2 bases at V and 1 base at J, with 8 bases in the middle. CDR1 is SNHLY, CDR2 FYNNEI, per germline. The CDR3 is 15 residues long. CDR3 nucleotide sequence: TGTGCCAGCAGTGAAAGACAGTTAACTAATGAAAAACTGTTTTTT. It codes for CASSERQLTNEKLFF.